Sequencing of this TCR beta chain was carried out in a study of metastatic and nonmetastatic thyroid tumors. Across the whole study: Across peripheral blood and tumor or nodule tissue samples taken from malignant and benign thyroid patients, the repertoires were compared with one another.

On this clone itself: No antigen is known for it.

The germline gives CDR1 KGHSH, CDR2 LQKENI. V was clipped by 0 bases and J by 7 bases, with 16 bases between them. The CDR3 covers 16 residues. None of the patients had undergone any treatment ahead of thyroid surgery. Per the original methods: Construction of a distant-metastasis classifier for papillary thyroid cancer relied on CDR3 differences across clinicopathological groups. TCRdb re-analyzed the PCR reads using MiXCR. It is TCRdb's table, rather than the study itself, that gives the V and J calls and clone size. The table has 50,000 or so clones, under 20% seen once. Notes on the study in general: Within blood and tumor, benign nodules reportedly had significantly lower TCR beta diversity than malignant thyroid tumors did.

Sequencing was performed on blood. The chain joins TRBV18 to TRBJ2-1, with D perhaps TRBD1 or TRBD2 (5 bases each). The sequence was obtained from a female donor with papillary thyroid cancer or a benign thyroid nodule (not recorded which). Some clones in this sample may be carry-over from other donors' samples. DNA of the CDR3: TGTGCCAGCTCACCACCGTTGGCAGGGCGAGGGAATGAGCAGTTCTTC. Protein sequence: CASSPPLAGRGNEQFF.